Listed below are T cell receptor beta chains from one sample, sequenced in a study of blood T cell repertoires in COVID-19. The table came from immunoSEQ multiplex PCR; TCRdb's copy has only in-frame clones and leaves some out. The sample holds a few hundred thousand clones, around 80% seen once. Sequencing was done on a sample of peripheral blood. The source is a man aged 60-69 years with acute or convalescent COVID-19. Each CDR3 is given with its conserved first and last residue. A D gene is named only where the DNA matches it firmly. Clone size appears in some rows only: once, few, many, or a class for an expanded clone.

>TRBV5-1|once|TRBJ2-5|TRBD1
CASSPGQGAFGETQYF
TGCGCCAGCAGCCCCGGACAGGGGGCGTTCGGGGAGACCCAGTACTTC
>TRBV19|-|TRBJ2-1|TRBD1
CASSTAPGQGIRNEQFF
TGTGCCAGTAGTACCGCGCCGGGACAGGGGATTCGGAATGAGCAGTTCTTC
>TRBV2|-|TRBJ2-1|-
CASSDGGSGYNEQFF
TGTGCCAGCAGTGACGGAGGCAGCGGGTACAATGAGCAGTTCTTC
>TRBV6-1|-|TRBJ2-5|-
CASSEVSETQYF
TGTGCCAGCAGTGAAGTTAGTGAGACCCAGTACTTC
>TRBV29-1|-|TRBJ1-5|-
CSVAAGSSNQPQHF
TGCAGCGTTGCCGCAGGGTCTAGCAATCAGCCCCAGCATTTT
>TRBV9|-|TRBJ2-7|-
CASSQGHTYEQYF
TGTGCCAGCAGCCAGGGACACACCTACGAGCAGTACTTC
>TRBV5-1|-|TRBJ1-6|TRBD1
CASSLDRGGGSPLHF
TGCGCCAGCAGCTTGGACAGGGGGGGAGGTTCACCCCTCCACTTT
>TRBV18|-|TRBJ1-4|-
CASSPRSFTNEKLFF
TGTGCCAGCTCACCTCGGAGTTTTACTAATGAAAAACTGTTTTTT
>TRBV28|-|TRBJ1-5|TRBD1
CASSSYRGQGDQPQHF
TGTGCCAGCAGTTCCTACAGGGGGCAGGGGGATCAGCCCCAGCATTTT
>TRBV5-1|-|TRBJ2-3|-
CASSSLGVYTDTQYF
TGCGCCAGCAGCTCTCTCGGGGTCTACACAGATACGCAGTATTTT
>TRBV18|-|TRBJ2-1|TRBD2
CASSLWAGVEQFF
TGTGCCAGCTCACTTTGGGCGGGGGTTGAGCAGTTCTTC
>TRBV7-8|-|TRBJ2-1|TRBD2
CASSYSGGAYNEQFF
TGTGCCAGCAGCTATAGCGGGGGGGCGTACAATGAGCAGTTCTTC
>TRBV11-2|-|TRBJ1-4|-
CASSLDSTGKVEKLFF
TGTGCCAGCAGCTTAGATTCGACAGGAAAAGTTGAAAAACTGTTTTTT
>TRBV3-1/TRBV3-2|-|TRBJ1-6|TRBD1
CASRQGPLLYNSPLHF
TGTGCCAGCAGACAGGGGCCCCTCCTTTATAATTCACCCCTCCACTTT
>TRBV2|-|TRBJ1-1|TRBD1
CASREQGLRNTEAFF
TGTGCCAGCAGGGAACAGGGGCTAAGGAACACTGAAGCTTTCTTT
>TRBV19|-|TRBJ1-4|-
CASSSLQEGSEKLFF
TGTGCCAGTAGTTCCTTACAGGAAGGTTCTGAAAAACTGTTTTTT
>TRBV6-5|-|TRBJ2-7|TRBD2
CASALAGVTYEQYF
TGTGCCAGCGCACTAGCGGGGGTTACCTACGAGCAGTACTTC
>TRBV10-1|-|TRBJ2-1|-
CASSPSSYNEQFF
TGCGCCAGCAGTCCGAGCTCCTACAATGAGCAGTTCTTC